This T cell receptor (beta chain) appears in the sequencing data of a study of Graves' ophthalmopathy and Graves' hyperthyroidism. Germline V gene data show CDR1 as MDHEN and CDR2 as SYDVKM. The CDR3 covers 15 residues. V dropped 8 bases and J dropped 8 bases, with 24 bases sitting between them. Ophthalmopathy not arising within 18 months of follow-up defined hyperthyroidism as stable. Ages of hyperthyroidism patients ran from 18 to 65, and their diagnoses were new, under 2 months' duration. In this cohort, patients with other autoimmune diseases, uncontrolled infections, pregnancy or lactation were excluded. Amplification from RNA transcripts yielded the TCR beta CDR3 regions. RT-PCR was first run with HTBI primers, then multiplex PCR in a second round. In TCRdb, the multiplex PCR reads were re-called with MiXCR into one record per CDR3 protein. The table includes hundreds of thousands of distinct CDR3 sequences, about a fifth detected once.

Sequencing was performed on peripheral blood. The chain couples TRBV28 to TRBJ1-2; D perhaps matches TRBD1 (6 bases). The sequence came from a woman aged 18-29 years with stable Graves' hyperthyroidism. Some clones in this sample may be carry-over from other donors' samples. The CDR3 loop is CASGLGAARFSGYTF. CDR3 DNA sequence: TGTGCCAGCGGCTTGGGGGCGGCACGCTTCTCGGGCTACACCTTC.